What follows are 13 T cell receptor beta chains derived from one specimen sequenced in a study of cytomegalovirus exposure and HLA in healthy donors. PCR primers comprised 60 Vbeta and 13 Jbeta primers. Measured with immunoSEQ multiplex PCR; TCRdb has only the in-frame clones, and not every one. This table has about 150,000 clones, around 83% appearing once. The sequenced sample consisted of PBMCs. Every receptor here comes from a woman between 18 and 30 years old in good health and CMV-seronegative.

V gene TRBV4-3 combines with J gene TRBJ2-1; TRBD2 aligns across 9 bases. Germline V gene sequence: CDR1 LGHNA, CDR2 YSLEER. With 1 base clipped from V and 3 bases from J, the junction kept 1 base outside the gene matches. The length of the CDR3 is 15 residues. CDR3 region: CASSQALAGYNEQFF. As DNA, the CDR3 is TGCGCCAGCAGCCAAGCACTAGCGGGCTACAATGAGCAGTTCTTC.

The rearrangement links TRBV28 to TRBJ2-2, with D possibly TRBD1 on 6 matching bases. The germline V gene encodes CDR1 MDHEN and CDR2 SYDVKM. CDR3 length: 13 amino acids. V dropped 8 bases and J dropped 0 bases, with 7 bases sitting between them. The CDR3 protein is CASHRANTGELFF. DNA for the CDR3: TGTGCCAGCCACAGGGCGAACACCGGGGAGCTGTTTTTT.

The J gene is TRBJ1-3, the V gene TRBV27; 7 positions agree with TRBD1. V lost 6 bases, J lost 0 bases, and 8 bases stayed unmatched. Per germline, CDR1 MNHEY and CDR2 SMNVEV (reference sequence). The CDR3 has 16 amino acids. The CDR3 sequence is CASSRTGTPSGNTIYF. The CDR3 DNA is TGTGCCAGCAGCCGGACAGGCACACCCTCTGGAAACACCATATATTTT.

This chain uses TRBV12-5 with TRBJ2-1, with 7 bases that match TRBD2. Unmatched junction bases numbered 4, after V lost 1 base and J lost 4 bases. The germline gives CDR1 LGHNT, CDR2 FRNRAP. The CDR3 contains 15 residues. The CDR3 DNA sequence: TGTGCTAGTGGTTTGGACGGGAGGTGGTACAATGAGCAGTTCTTC. It yields the protein CASGLDGRWYNEQFF.

The chain carries TRBV10-3 and TRBJ2-2; maybe TRBD1 (5 bases). CDR1 is ENHRY and CDR2 is SYGVKD in the germline V gene. The CDR3 is made up of 16 amino acids. V was cut by 3 bases and J by 1 base, with 12 bases left in between. CDR3: CAISDGQGGNTGELFF. The CDR3 nucleotides are TGTGCCATCAGTGACGGGCAGGGTGGGAACACCGGGGAGCTGTTTTTT.

This chain links TRBV2 with TRBJ2-3; 8 bases match TRBD2. The V segment lost 1 base and the J segment 5 bases; nucleotides outside the gene matches: 5. Germline V CDR1 and CDR2: SNHLY, FYNNEI. The CDR3 sequence is 15 residues long. The CDR3 DNA reads as TGTGCCAGCAGTGAAGACCGGGGGGGAGGAGATACGCAGTATTTT. This codes for CASSEDRGGGDTQYF.

The chain is built from TRBV19 and TRBJ1-2, with D possibly being TRBD1 (6 bases). The CDR3 runs 15 residues. V was cut by 3 bases and J by 5 bases, with 16 bases left in between. The germline CDR1 and CDR2 sequences are LNHDA and SQIVND (reference sequence). For the CDR3, the DNA is TGTGCCAGTAGTATGGGAACAGACAGGAGTTATGGCTACACCTTC. Translated: CASSMGTDRSYGYTF.

CDR3: CASSTRLAGAETQYF. CDR3 nucleotide sequence: TGTGCCAGCAGCACCCGACTAGCGGGGGCAGAGACCCAGTACTTC. The chain has TRBV7-6 and TRBJ2-5, with TRBD2 identical over 12 bases. The CDR3 length is 15 residues. V dropped 5 bases and J dropped 4; count of bases not matched to a gene: 5. Germline V CDR1 and CDR2: SGHVS, FNYEAQ. Variable domain in full (rest from reference TRBV7-6 and TRBJ2-5): GAGVSQSPRYKVTKRGQDVALRCDPISGHVSLYWYRQALGQGPEFLTYFNYEAQQDKSGLPNDRFSAERPEGSISTLTIQRTEQRDSAMYRCASSTRLAGAETQYFGPGTRLLVL.

This clone was seen only a few times. The V gene is TRBV5-6, the J gene TRBJ2-7; the match to TRBD1 covers 10 bases. V lost 4 bases to trimming and J lost 7 bases; unmatched junction nucleotides: 8. The germline V gene has CDR1 SGHDT and CDR2 YYEEEE. The CDR3 is 14 amino acids. CDR3 DNA sequence: TGTGCCAGCAGCCAACGACAGGGGGCTAGTGAGCAGTACTTC. As protein: CASSQRQGASEQYF.

The V gene is TRBV4-2, the J gene TRBJ2-3; 11 bases agree with TRBD2. The J segment lost 1 base and the V segment lost 1 base, leaving 7 bases of the junction unmatched. The CDR3 totals 18 residues. CDR1 and CDR2 from the germline V gene are LGHNA and YNFKEQ. The CDR3 sequence is CASSQGLAGGPGTDTQYF. CDR3 nucleotides: TGTGCCAGCAGCCAAGGATTAGCGGGGGGGCCGGGCACAGATACGCAGTATTTT.

The chain links TRBV7-9 to TRBJ2-1; 9 bases are a match to TRBD2. The CDR3 length is 16 residues. V lost 4 bases to trimming and J lost 7 bases; unmatched junction nucleotides: 11. In germline, CDR1 is SEHNR, CDR2 FQNEAQ (reference sequence). This chain's CDR3 is CASSSRGTAGGNEQFF. In nucleotides, the CDR3 is TGTGCCAGCAGCTCTCGGGGCACGGCGGGAGGGAATGAGCAGTTCTTC.

This chain joins TRBV10-3 and TRBJ2-1; 12 positions match TRBD2. V lost 5 bases to trimming and J lost 12 bases; unmatched junction nucleotides: 11. Germline V gene lookup returns CDR1 ENHRY and CDR2 SYGVKD. The CDR3 loop spans 15 amino acids. The CDR3 sequence: CAISPRTSGVVGQFF. The CDR3 nucleotides read TGTGCCATCAGTCCGCGGACTAGCGGGGTGGTGGGGCAGTTCTTC.

The chain employs TRBV27 and TRBJ2-1, with TRBD1 matching 7 bases. Losses at the gene ends were 5 bases for V and 4 bases for J; bases not matched to a gene: 2. The CDR3 runs to 13 residues. The germline CDR1 and CDR2 sequences are MNHEY and SMNVEV (reference sequence). The CDR3, as DNA: TGTGCCAGCAGTCCGGACAGGTACAATGAGCAGTTCTTC. Its translation: CASSPDRYNEQFF.